This T cell receptor beta chain was sequenced during a study of T cell responses to AZD1222 COVID-19 vaccine. Trimming shortened V by 1 base and J by 7 bases, and 17 bases separated the two germline ends. The CDR3 runs to 16 residues. Germline CDR1 and CDR2: SNHLY and FYNNEI. Sequencing was performed with immunoSEQ multiplex PCR; in TCRdb, only in-frame clones are kept and a portion is missing. The sample shows 100,000 to 150,000 clones, around 86% of them seen only once. This receptor was obtained from an adult in good health. This sample comprised peripheral blood, obtained on day 0 of AZD1222 vaccination. V usage is TRBV2 and J usage is TRBJ1-5, with D tentatively TRBD1 (6 bases). CDR3 bases: TGTGCCAGCAGTGAAGGGAGGACAGACAGGACCCAGCCCCAGCATTTT. It codes for CASSEGRTDRTQPQHF.